This TCR beta chain came from a study of long-term antiretroviral therapy in people with HIV. The CDR3 totals 14 residues. Trimming at V came to 4 bases and at J to 0 bases, leaving 3 bases not matched to a gene. The germline V gene has CDR1 SGHRS and CDR2 YFSETQ. For this clone: Its antigen remains unknown.

Survey-level resolution applied to immunoSEQ assay v3.0. Produced via immunoSEQ multiplex PCR; TCRdb's table is partial and in-frame only. The sample lists more than 30,000 clones; roughly three quarters were seen once. Study-level findings and limits: The repertoire was dominated at all time points by clones expanded before ART. Comparison with controls showed narrower CDR3 length ranges in HIV repertoires.

This TCR was sampled from a man aged 18 to 35 with HIV. The chain links TRBV5-1 to TRBJ2-5, with 7 bases fitting TRBD1. This material consisted of unsorted PBMCs, taken 1.9 years after starting antiretroviral therapy. The CDR3, as DNA: TGCGCCAGCAGCAACACAGGGGACCAAGAGACCCAGTACTTC. This sequence encodes CASSNTGDQETQYF.